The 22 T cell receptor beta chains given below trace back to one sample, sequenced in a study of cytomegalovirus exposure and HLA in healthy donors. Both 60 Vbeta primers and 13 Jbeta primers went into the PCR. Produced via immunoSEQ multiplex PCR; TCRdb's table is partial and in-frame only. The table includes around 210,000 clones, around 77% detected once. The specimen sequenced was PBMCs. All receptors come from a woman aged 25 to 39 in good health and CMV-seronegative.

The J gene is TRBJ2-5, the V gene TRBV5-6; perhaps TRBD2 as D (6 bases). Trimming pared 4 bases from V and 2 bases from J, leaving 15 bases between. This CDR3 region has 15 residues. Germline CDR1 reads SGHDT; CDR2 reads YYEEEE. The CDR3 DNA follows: TGTGCCAGCAGCCCGTGGGCAGGGAGGCAAGAGACCCAGTACTTC. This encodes CASSPWAGRQETQYF.

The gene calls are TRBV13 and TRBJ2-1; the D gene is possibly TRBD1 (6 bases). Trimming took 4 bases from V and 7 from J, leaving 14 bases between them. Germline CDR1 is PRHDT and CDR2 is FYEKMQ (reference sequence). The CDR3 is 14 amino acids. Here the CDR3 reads CASSSRTERNEQFF. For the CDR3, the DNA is TGTGCCAGCAGCTCCCGGACAGAAAGGAATGAGCAGTTCTTC.

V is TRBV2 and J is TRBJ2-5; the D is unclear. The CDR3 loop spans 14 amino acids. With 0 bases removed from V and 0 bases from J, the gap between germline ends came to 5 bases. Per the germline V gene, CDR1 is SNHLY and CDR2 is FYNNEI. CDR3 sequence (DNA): TGTGCCAGCAGTGAAGCTTCGTACCAAGAGACCCAGTACTTC. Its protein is CASSEASYQETQYF.

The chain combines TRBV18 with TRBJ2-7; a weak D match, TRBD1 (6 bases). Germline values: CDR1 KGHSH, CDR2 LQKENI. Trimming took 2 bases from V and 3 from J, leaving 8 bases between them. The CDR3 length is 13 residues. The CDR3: CASSPTGNYEQYF. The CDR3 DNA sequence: TGTGCCAGCTCACCAACAGGGAACTACGAGCAGTACTTC.

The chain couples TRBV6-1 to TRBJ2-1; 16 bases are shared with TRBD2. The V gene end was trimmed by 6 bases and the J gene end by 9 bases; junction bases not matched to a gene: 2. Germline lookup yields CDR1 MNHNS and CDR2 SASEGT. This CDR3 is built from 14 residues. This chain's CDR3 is CASSGTSGRGEQFF. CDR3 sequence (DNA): TGTGCCAGCAGCGGGACTAGCGGGAGGGGTGAGCAGTTCTTC.

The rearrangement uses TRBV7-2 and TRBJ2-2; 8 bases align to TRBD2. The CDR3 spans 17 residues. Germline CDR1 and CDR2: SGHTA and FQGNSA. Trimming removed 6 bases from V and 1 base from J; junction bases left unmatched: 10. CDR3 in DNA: TGTGCCAGCAGTCGCCTACTAGCGGACTTGAACACCGGGGAGCTGTTTTTT. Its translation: CASSRLLADLNTGELFF.

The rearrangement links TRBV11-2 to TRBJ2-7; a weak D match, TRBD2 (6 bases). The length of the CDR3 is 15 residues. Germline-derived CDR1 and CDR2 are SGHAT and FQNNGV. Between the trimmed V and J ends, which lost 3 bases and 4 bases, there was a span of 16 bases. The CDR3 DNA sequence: TGTGCCAGCAGCTTCGAGCGGGCCTGGGAATACGAGCAGTACTTC. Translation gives CASSFERAWEYEQYF.

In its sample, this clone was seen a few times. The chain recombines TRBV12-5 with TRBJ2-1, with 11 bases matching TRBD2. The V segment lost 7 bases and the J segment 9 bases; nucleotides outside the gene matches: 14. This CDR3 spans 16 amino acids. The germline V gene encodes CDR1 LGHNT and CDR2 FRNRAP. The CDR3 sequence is CASARDSGGASIEQFF. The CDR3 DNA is TGTGCTAGTGCCCGCGATAGCGGGGGGGCGTCGATTGAGCAGTTCTTC.

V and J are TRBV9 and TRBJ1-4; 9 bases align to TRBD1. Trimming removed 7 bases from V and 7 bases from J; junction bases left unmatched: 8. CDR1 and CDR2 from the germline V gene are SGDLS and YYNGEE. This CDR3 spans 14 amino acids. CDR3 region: CASGGTGGGEKLFF. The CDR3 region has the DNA TGTGCCAGCGGGGGAACAGGGGGCGGTGAAAAACTGTTTTTT.

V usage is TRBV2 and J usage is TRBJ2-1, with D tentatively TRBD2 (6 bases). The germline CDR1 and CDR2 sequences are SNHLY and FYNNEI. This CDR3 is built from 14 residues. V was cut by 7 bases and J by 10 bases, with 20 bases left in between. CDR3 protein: CASTIGGGIIEQFF. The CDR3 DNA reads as TGTGCCAGCACAATAGGAGGCGGGATTATAGAGCAGTTCTTC.

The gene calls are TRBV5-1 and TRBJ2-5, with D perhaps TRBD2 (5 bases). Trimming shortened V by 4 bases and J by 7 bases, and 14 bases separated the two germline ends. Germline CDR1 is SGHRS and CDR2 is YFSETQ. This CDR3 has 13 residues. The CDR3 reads CASSDTRLGTQYF. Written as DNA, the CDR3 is TGCGCCAGCAGCGATACTAGACTTGGGACCCAGTACTTC.

CDR3 bases: TGTGCCAGCAGCTTTGACTTACCCTACAATGAGCAGTTCTTC. This sequence encodes CASSFDLPYNEQFF. The genes are TRBV5-4 and TRBJ2-1, with D hard to call. The CDR3 extends over 14 amino acids. The ends were cut back, 2 bases at V and 2 bases at J, with 8 bases in the middle. The V gene's germline CDR1 is SGHNT and CDR2 YYREEE (reference sequence).

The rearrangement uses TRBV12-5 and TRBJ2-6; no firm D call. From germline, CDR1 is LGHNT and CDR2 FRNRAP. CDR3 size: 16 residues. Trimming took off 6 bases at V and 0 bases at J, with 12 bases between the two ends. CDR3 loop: CASGLTRSSGANVLTF. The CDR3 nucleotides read TGTGCTAGTGGCCTGACTCGATCCTCTGGGGCCAACGTCCTGACTTTC.

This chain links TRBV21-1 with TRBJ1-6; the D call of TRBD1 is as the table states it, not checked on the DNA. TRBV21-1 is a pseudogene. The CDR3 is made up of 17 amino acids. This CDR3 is CASSKANRGNAGSPLHF. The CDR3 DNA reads TGTGCCAGCAGCAAAGCTAACAGGGGGAATGCTGGTTCACCCCTCCACTTT.

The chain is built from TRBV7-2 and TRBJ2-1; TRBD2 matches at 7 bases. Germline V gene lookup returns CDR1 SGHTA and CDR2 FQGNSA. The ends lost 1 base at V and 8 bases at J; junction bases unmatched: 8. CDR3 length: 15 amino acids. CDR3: CASSLGLAAGDEQFF. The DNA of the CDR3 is TGTGCCAGCAGCTTAGGGCTAGCGGCAGGAGATGAGCAGTTCTTC.

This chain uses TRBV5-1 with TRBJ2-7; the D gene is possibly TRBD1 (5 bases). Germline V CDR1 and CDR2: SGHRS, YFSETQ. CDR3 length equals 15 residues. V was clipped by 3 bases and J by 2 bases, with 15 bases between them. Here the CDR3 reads CASSWGIDSTYEQYF. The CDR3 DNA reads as TGCGCCAGCAGCTGGGGTATCGACAGTACCTACGAGCAGTACTTC.

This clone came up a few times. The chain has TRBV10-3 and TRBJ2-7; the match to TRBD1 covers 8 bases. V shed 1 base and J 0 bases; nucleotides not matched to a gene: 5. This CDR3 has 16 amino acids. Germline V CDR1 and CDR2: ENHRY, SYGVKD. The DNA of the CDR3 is TGTGCCATCAGTGAGTGGACAGGGCCTAGCTCCTACGAGCAGTACTTC. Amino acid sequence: CAISEWTGPSSYEQYF.

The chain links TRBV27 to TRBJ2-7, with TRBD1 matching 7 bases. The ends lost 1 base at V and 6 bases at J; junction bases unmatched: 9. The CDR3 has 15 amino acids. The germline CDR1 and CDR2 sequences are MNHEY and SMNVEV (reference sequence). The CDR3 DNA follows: TGTGCCAGCAGTTTATTACCGGACAGGCCGTCCGAGCAGTACTTC. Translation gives CASSLLPDRPSEQYF.

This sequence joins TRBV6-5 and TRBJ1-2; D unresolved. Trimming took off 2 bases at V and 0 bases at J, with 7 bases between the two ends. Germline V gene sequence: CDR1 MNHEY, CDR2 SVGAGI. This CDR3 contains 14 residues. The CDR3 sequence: CASSYVPANYGYTF. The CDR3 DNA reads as TGTGCCAGCAGTTACGTTCCAGCTAACTATGGCTACACCTTC.

The CDR3 is CASRLSRDSVRGLNQPQHF. CDR3 bases: TGTGCCAGCAGACTATCCCGGGACAGCGTTCGGGGGTTGAATCAGCCCCAGCATTTT. The chain combines TRBV9 with TRBJ1-5, with 7 bases fitting TRBD1. Germline trimming cut 5 bases from V and 4 bases from J; bases unmatched to any gene: 21. This CDR3 is built from 19 residues. Germline V lookup: CDR1 SGDLS, CDR2 YYNGEE.

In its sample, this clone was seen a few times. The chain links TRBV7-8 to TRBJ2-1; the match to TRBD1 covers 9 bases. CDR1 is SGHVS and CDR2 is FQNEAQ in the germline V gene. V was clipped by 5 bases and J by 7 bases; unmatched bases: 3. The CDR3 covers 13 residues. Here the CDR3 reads CASSVQGANEQFF. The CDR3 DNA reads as TGTGCCAGCAGCGTACAGGGGGCGAATGAGCAGTTCTTC.

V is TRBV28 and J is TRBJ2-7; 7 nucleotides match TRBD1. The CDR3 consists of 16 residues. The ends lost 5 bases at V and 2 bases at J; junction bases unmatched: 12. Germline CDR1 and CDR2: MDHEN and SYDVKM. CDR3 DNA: TGTGCCAGCAGTCCGATCGATCGAGGGGGCCCCTACGAGCAGTACTTC. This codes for CASSPIDRGGPYEQYF.